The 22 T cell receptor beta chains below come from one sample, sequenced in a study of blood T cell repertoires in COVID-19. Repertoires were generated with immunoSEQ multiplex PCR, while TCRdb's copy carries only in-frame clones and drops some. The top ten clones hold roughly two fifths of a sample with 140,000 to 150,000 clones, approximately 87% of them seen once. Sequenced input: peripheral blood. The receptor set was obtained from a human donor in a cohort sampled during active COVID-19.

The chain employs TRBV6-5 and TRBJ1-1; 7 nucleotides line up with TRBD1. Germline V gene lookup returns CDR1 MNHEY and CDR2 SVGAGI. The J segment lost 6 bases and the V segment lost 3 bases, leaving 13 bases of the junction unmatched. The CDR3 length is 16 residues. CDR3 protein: CASSYSQNRGNAEAFF. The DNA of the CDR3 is TGTGCCAGCAGTTATTCTCAGAACAGGGGAAATGCTGAAGCTTTCTTT.

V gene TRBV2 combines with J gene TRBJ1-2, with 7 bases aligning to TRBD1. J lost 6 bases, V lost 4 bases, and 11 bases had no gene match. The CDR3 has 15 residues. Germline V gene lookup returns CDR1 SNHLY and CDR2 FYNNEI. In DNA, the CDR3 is TGTGCCAGCAGTGGGAGATACGACAGGGTTAATGGCTACACCTTC. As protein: CASSGRYDRVNGYTF.

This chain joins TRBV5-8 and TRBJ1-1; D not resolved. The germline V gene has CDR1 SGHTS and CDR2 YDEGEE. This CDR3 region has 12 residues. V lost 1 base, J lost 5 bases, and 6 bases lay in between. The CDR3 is CASSLLLTEAFF. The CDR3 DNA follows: TGTGCCAGCAGCTTGTTGTTAACTGAAGCTTTCTTT.

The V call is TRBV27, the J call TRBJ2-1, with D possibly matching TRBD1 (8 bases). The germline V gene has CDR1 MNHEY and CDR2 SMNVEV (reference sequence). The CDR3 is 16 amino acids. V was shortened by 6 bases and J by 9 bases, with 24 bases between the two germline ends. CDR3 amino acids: CASRAGDRGGVSEQFF. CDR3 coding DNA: TGTGCCAGCAGAGCTGGAGACAGGGGAGGGGTGAGTGAGCAGTTCTTC.

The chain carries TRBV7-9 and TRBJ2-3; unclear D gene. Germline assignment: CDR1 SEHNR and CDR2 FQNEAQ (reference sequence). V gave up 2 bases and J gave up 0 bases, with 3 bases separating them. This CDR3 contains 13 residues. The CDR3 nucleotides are TGTGCCAGCAGCTTATCTAGCACAGATACGCAGTATTTT. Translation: CASSLSSTDTQYF.

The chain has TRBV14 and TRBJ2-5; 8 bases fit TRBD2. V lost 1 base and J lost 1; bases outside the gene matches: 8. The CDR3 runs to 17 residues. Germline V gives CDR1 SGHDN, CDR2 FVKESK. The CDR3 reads CASSQGFQAGVQETQYF. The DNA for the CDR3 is TGTGCCAGCAGCCAAGGTTTTCAAGCGGGGGTCCAAGAGACCCAGTACTTC.

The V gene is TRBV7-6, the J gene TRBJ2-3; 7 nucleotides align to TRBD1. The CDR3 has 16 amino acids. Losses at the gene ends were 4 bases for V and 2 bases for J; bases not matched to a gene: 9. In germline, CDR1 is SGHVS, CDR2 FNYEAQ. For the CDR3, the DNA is TGTGCCAGCAGCTCCCGCCCCGGGACAGACACAGATACGCAGTATTTT. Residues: CASSSRPGTDTDTQYF.

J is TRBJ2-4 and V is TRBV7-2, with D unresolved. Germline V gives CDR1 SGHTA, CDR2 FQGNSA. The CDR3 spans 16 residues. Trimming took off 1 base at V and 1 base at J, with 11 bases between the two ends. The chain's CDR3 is CASSLVPIGAKNIQYF. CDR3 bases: TGTGCCAGCAGCTTAGTCCCCATCGGGGCCAAAAACATTCAGTACTTC.

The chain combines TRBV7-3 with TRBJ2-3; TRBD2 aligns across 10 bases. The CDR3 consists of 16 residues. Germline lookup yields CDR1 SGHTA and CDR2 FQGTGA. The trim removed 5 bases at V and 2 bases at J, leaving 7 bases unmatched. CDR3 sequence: CASSPRLAGLTDTQYF. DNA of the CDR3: TGTGCCAGCAGCCCGAGACTAGCGGGTCTCACAGATACGCAGTATTTT.

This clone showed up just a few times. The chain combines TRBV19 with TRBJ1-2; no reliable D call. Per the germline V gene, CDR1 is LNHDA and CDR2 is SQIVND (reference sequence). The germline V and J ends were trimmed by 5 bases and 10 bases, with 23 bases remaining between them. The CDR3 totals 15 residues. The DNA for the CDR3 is TGTGCCAGTAGTCCCCGCGGAGGTTTCCGAAGAGACTACACCTTC. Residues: CASSPRGGFRRDYTF.

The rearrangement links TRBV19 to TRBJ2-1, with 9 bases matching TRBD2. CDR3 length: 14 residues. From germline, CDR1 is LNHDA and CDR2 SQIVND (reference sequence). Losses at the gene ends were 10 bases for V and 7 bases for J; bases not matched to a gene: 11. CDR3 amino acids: CATHRGGGGNEQFF. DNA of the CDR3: TGTGCCACTCATCGCGGCGGGGGGGGAAATGAGCAGTTCTTC. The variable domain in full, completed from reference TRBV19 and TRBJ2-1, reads DGGITQSPKYLFRKEGQNVTLSCEQNLNHDAMYWYRQDPGQGLRLIYYSQIVNDFQKGDIAEGYSVSREKKESFPLTVTSAQKNPTAFYLCATHRGGGGNEQFFGPGTRLTVL.

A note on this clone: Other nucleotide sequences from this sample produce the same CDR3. CDR3 protein: CASSYGGYGYTF. The CDR3 nucleotides read TGTGCCAGCAGTTACGGAGGGTATGGCTACACCTTC. This chain uses TRBV6-5 with TRBJ1-2; no firm D call. Per germline, CDR1 MNHEY and CDR2 SVGAGI. The ends were cut back, 2 bases at V and 5 bases at J, with 6 bases in the middle. The CDR3 has 12 residues.

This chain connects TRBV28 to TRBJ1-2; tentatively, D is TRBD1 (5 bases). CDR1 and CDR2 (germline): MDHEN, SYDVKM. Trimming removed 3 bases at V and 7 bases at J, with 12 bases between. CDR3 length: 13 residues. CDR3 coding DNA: TGTGCCAGCAGTTTCCCTGGGGCTCCTGGCTACACCTTC. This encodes CASSFPGAPGYTF.

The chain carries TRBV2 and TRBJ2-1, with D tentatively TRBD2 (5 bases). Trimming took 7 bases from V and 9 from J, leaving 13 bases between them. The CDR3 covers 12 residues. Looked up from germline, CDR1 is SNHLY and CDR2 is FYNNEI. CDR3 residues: CASTGREGEQFF. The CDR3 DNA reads TGTGCCAGCACCGGCCGGGAAGGTGAGCAGTTCTTC.

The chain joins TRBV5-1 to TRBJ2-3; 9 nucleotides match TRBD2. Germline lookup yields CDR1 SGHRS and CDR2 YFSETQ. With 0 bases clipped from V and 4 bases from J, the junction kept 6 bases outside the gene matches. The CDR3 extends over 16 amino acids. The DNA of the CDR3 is TGCGCCAGCAGCTTGGTAGCGGGAGTCGGGGCAGATACGCAGTATTTT. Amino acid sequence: CASSLVAGVGADTQYF.

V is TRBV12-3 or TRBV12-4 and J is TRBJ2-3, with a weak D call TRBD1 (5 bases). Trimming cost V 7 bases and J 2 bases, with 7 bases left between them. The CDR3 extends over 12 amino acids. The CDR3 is CASTTVTDTQYF. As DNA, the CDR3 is TGTGCCAGCACGACAGTCACAGATACGCAGTATTTT.

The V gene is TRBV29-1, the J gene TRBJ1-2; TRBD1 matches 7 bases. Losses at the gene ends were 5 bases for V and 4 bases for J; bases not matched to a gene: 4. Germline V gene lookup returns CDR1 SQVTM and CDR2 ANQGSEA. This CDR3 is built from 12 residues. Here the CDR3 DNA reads TGCAGCGTTTTTGACAGGGCCTATGGCTACACCTTC. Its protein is CSVFDRAYGYTF.

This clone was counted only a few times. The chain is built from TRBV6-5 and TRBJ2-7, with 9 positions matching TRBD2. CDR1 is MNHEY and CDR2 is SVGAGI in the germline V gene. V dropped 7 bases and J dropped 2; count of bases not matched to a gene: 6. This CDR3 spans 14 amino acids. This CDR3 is CASKGQRGAYEQYF. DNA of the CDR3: TGTGCCAGCAAGGGCCAGCGGGGGGCCTACGAGCAGTACTTC.

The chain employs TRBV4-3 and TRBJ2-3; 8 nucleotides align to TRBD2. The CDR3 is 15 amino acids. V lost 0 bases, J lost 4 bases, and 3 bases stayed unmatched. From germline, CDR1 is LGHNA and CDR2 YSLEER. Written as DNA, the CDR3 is TGCGCCAGCAGCCAAGAATGGCGGGAGGCAGATACGCAGTATTTT. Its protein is CASSQEWREADTQYF.

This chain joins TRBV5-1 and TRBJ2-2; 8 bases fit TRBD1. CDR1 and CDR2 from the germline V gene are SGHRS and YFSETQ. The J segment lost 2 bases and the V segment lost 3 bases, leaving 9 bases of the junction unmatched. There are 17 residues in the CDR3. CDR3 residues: CASSSIGTGSNTGELFF. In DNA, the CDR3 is TGCGCCAGCAGCTCGATCGGGACAGGCTCTAACACCGGGGAGCTGTTTTTT.

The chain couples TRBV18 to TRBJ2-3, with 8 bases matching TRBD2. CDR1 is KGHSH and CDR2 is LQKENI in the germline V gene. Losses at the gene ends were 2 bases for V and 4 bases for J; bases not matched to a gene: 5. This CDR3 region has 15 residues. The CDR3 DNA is TGTGCCAGCTCACCAGGCAGCGGGAGCCCAGATACGCAGTATTTT. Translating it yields CASSPGSGSPDTQYF.

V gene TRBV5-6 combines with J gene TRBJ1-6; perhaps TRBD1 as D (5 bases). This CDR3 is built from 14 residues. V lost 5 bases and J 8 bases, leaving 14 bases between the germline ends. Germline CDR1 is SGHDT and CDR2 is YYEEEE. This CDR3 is CASRRGMGDSPLHF. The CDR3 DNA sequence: TGTGCCAGCAGACGGGGGATGGGGGATTCACCCCTCCACTTT.